The next 11 T cell receptor beta chains were all read from a single sample in a study of shared clonotypes between healthy human individuals. Produced via immunoSEQ multiplex PCR; TCRdb's table is partial and in-frame only. Among 2 million to 2.5 million clones, roughly 90% were seen once, and the ten largest hold approximately 0.4%. The specimen sequenced was naive CD4+ T cells from PBMCs. Specified subset: CD45RA+ positively selected. The receptors originated from a man aged 18 to 29 in good health. Some clones in this sample may be carry-over from other donors' samples.

V usage is TRBV7-9 and J usage is TRBJ2-3; no firm D call. V was shortened by 4 bases and J by 2 bases, with 7 bases between the two germline ends. CDR1 and CDR2 from the germline V gene are SEHNR and FQNEAQ (reference sequence). The CDR3 is 13 amino acids. CDR3 amino acids: CASSSPATDTQYF. The DNA for the CDR3 is TGTGCCAGCAGCTCACCGGCCACAGATACGCAGTATTTT. Full variable domain (rest looked up from reference TRBV7-9 and TRBJ2-3): DTGVSQNPRHKITKRGQNVTFRCDPISEHNRLYWYRQTLGQGPEFLTYFQNEAQLEKSRLLSDRFSAERPKGSFSTLEIQRTEQGDSAMYLCASSSPATDTQYFGPGTRLTVL.

This clone was seen once. The CDR3 loop reads CASSRRTTEQETQYF. CDR3 in DNA: TGTGCCAGCAGTAGACGGACTACCGAGCAAGAGACCCAGTACTTC. The chain recombines TRBV6-5 with TRBJ2-5; D possibly corresponds to TRBD2 (6 bases). Per germline, CDR1 MNHEY and CDR2 SVGAGI. There are 15 residues in the CDR3. V lost 5 bases and J lost 2, with 15 bases in between.

This sequence joins TRBV28 and TRBJ1-2; no definite D call. Between the trimmed V and J ends, which lost 8 bases and 8 bases, there was a span of 18 bases. Germline assignment: CDR1 MDHEN and CDR2 SYDVKM. CDR3 size: 13 residues. As DNA, the CDR3 is TGTGCCAGCCTGGGCCGGCTCTTGGGGGGCTACACCTTC. Amino acid sequence: CASLGRLLGGYTF.

This chain joins TRBV2 and TRBJ2-1, with TRBD1 as a possible D gene (6 bases). CDR3 length equals 13 residues. Trimming took off 6 bases at V and 4 bases at J, with 10 bases between the two ends. Germline lookup yields CDR1 SNHLY and CDR2 FYNNEI. The DNA for the CDR3 is TGTGCCAGCAGACGGGACAAGTACAATGAGCAGTTCTTC. Residues: CASRRDKYNEQFF.

CDR3 DNA: TGTGCCAGCAGCACTTACAGGGGCGCGAACACTGAAGCTTTCTTT. Its translation: CASSTYRGANTEAFF. The chain is built from TRBV9 and TRBJ1-1; 7 nucleotides line up with TRBD1. With V trimmed by 4 bases and J by 1 base, 7 bases remained unmatched. Germline V CDR1 and CDR2: SGDLS, YYNGEE. The CDR3 extends over 15 amino acids.

This chain links TRBV4-2 with TRBJ2-1, with unresolved D. The V gene lost 1 base and the J gene lost 1 base, with 8 bases spanning the gap. Per germline, CDR1 LGHNA and CDR2 YNFKEQ. The CDR3 is made up of 15 amino acids. CDR3 in amino acids: CASSQGGQSYNEQFF. The CDR3 DNA reads TGTGCCAGCAGCCAAGGCGGCCAGTCCTACAATGAGCAGTTCTTC.

This clone was observed once. The chain combines TRBV5-4 with TRBJ2-7, with 9 positions matching TRBD2. The V gene's germline CDR1 is SGHNT and CDR2 YYREEE (reference sequence). The CDR3 sequence is 15 residues long. With V trimmed by 4 bases and J by 7 bases, 12 bases remained unmatched. CDR3 sequence reads: CASSHLAGTPGEQYF. CDR3 nucleotide sequence: TGTGCCAGCAGCCATCTAGCGGGAACTCCTGGGGAGCAGTACTTC.

This sequence joins TRBV6-5 and TRBJ2-5; 8 bases are shared with TRBD1. This CDR3 contains 13 residues. The V gene's germline CDR1 is MNHEY and CDR2 SVGAGI. The junction had 4 bases not matched to a gene; V was cut back by 6 bases and J by 4 bases. The CDR3 DNA reads TGTGCCAGCAGACAGACAGGGGTAGAGACCCAGTACTTC. Amino acids: CASRQTGVETQYF.

This chain connects TRBV7-2 to TRBJ2-3; the match to TRBD2 covers 10 bases. This CDR3 is 16 amino acids long. With V trimmed by 5 bases and J by 2 bases, 7 bases remained unmatched. The germline V gene encodes CDR1 SGHTA and CDR2 FQGNSA. The CDR3 protein is CASSRTGTSDTDTQYF. The CDR3 DNA follows: TGTGCCAGCAGCCGAACCGGGACTAGCGACACAGATACGCAGTATTTT.

This clone was seen only a few times. As DNA, the CDR3 is TGTGCCAGCAGTGTGAGTTCCGCCGGGGAGCTGTTTTTT. It yields the protein CASSVSSAGELFF. The rearrangement joins TRBV25-1 to TRBJ2-2; D remains unclear. This CDR3 is built from 13 residues. Germline V gives CDR1 MGHDK, CDR2 SYGVNS. Trimming removed 4 bases at V and 6 bases at J, with 9 bases between. Variable domain in full (rest from reference TRBV25-1 and TRBJ2-2): EADIYQTPRYLVIGTGKKITLECSQTMGHDKMYWYQQDPGMELHLIHYSYGVNSTEKGDLSSESTVSRIRTEHFPLTLESARPSHTSQYLCASSVSSAGELFFGEGSRLTVL.

V and J are TRBV9 and TRBJ2-3; the D is unclear. V was clipped by 4 bases and J by 5 bases, with 14 bases between them. This CDR3 region has 14 residues. From germline, CDR1 is SGDLS and CDR2 YYNGEE. Written as DNA, the CDR3 is TGTGCCAGCAGCCCAGAGGTTGCCCAAGATACGCAGTATTTT. It specifies CASSPEVAQDTQYF.